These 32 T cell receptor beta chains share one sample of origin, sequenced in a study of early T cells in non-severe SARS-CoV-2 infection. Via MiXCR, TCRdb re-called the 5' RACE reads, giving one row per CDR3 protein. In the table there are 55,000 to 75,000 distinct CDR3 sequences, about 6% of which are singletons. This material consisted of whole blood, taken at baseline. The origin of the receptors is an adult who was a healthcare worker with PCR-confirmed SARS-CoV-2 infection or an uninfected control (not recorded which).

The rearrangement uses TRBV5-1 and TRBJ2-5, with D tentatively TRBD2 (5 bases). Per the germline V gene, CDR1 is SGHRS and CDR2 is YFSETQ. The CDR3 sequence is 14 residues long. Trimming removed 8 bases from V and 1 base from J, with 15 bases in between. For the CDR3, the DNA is TGCGCCAGTGGGTTTGGCGGGCTCCAAGAGACCCAGTACTTC. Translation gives CASGFGGLQETQYF.

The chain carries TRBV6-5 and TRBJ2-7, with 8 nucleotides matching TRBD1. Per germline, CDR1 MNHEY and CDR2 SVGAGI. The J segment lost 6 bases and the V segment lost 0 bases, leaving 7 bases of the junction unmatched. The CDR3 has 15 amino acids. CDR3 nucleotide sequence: TGTGCCAGCAGTTACTCCGGGACAGGTCCCTTCGAGCAGTACTTC. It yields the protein CASSYSGTGPFEQYF.

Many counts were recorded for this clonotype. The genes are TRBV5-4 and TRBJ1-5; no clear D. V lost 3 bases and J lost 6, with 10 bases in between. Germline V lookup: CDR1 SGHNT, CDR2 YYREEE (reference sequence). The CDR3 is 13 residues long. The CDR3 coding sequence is TGTGCCAGCAGCTCCGCTCTAGGTCAGCCCCAGCATTTT. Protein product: CASSSALGQPQHF.

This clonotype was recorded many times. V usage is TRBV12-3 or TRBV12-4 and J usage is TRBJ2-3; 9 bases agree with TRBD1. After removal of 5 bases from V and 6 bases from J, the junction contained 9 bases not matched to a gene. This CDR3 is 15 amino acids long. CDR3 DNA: TGTGCCAGCAGTCCGCGACAGGGGGTATCCGATACGCAGTATTTT. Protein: CASSPRQGVSDTQYF.

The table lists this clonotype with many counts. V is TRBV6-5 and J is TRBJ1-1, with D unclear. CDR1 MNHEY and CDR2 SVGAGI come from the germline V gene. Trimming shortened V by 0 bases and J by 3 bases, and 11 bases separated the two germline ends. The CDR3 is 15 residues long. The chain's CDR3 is CASSYSVGMYTEAFF. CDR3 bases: TGTGCCAGCAGTTACTCGGTGGGTATGTACACTGAAGCTTTCTTT.

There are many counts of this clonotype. The CDR3 reads CASSPGPQETQYF. The DNA for the CDR3 is TGTGCCAGCAGCCCCGGGCCCCAGGAGACCCAGTACTTC. This sequence joins TRBV12-3 or TRBV12-4 and TRBJ2-5; D is unclear. This CDR3 has 13 amino acids. Between the trimmed V and J ends, which lost 6 bases and 5 bases, there was a span of 13 bases.

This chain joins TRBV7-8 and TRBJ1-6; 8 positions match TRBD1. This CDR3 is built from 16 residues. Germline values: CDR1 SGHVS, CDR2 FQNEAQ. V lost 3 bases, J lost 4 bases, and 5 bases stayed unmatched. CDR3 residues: CASSLGTGLYNSPLHF. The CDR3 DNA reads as TGTGCCAGCAGCTTGGGGACAGGATTGTATAATTCACCCCTCCACTTT.

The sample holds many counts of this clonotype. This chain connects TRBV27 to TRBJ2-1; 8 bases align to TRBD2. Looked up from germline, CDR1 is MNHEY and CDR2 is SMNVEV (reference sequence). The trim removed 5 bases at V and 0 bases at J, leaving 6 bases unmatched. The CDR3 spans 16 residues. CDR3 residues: CASSITSGSSYNEQFF. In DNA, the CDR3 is TGTGCCAGCAGTATTACTAGCGGATCCTCCTACAATGAGCAGTTCTTC.

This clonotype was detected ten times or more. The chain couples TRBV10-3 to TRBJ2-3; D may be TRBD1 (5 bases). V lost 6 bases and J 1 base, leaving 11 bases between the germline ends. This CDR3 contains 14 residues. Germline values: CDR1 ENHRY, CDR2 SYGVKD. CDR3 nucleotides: TGTGCCATCAGCCAGCCCAGGGGCACAGATACGCAGTATTTT. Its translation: CAISQPRGTDTQYF.

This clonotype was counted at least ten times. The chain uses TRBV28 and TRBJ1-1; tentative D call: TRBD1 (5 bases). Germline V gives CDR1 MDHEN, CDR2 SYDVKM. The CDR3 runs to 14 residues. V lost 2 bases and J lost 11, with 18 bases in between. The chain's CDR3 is CASSLGRPGVGAFF. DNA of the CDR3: TGTGCCAGCAGTTTAGGCCGCCCGGGGGTCGGGGCTTTCTTT.

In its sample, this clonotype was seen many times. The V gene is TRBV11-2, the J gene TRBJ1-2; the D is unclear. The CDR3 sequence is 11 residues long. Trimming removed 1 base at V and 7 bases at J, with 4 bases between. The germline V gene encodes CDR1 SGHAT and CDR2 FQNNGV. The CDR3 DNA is TGTGCCAGCAGCTTAGGGGTTGGCTACACCTTC. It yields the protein CASSLGVGYTF.

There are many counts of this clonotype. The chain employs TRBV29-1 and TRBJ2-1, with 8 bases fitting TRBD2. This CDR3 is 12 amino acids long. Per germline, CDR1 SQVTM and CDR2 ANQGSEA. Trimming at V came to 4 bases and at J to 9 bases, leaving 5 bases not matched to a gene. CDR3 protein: CSVVTSGGEQFF. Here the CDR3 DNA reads TGCAGCGTTGTAACTAGCGGCGGTGAGCAGTTCTTC.

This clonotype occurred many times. The CDR3 region is CASTVTTGGDYEQYF. In DNA, the CDR3 is TGCGCCAGCACCGTAACGACAGGGGGCGATTACGAGCAGTACTTC. The chain uses TRBV4-1 and TRBJ2-7; TRBD1 matches 10 bases. The germline CDR1 and CDR2 sequences are MGHRA and YSYEKL. This CDR3 is 15 amino acids long. V dropped 7 bases and J dropped 4; count of bases not matched to a gene: 10.

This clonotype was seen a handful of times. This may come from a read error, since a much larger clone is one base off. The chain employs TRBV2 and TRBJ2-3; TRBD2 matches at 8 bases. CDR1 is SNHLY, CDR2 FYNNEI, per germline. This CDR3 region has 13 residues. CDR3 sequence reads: CVSSEREGDTQYF. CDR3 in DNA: TGTGTCAGCAGTGAACGGGAGGGAGATACGCAGTATTTT.

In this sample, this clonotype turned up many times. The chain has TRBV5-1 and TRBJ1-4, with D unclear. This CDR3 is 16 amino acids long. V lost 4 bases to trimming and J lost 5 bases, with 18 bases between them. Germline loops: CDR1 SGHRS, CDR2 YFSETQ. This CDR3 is CASSMAFWQENEKLFF. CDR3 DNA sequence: TGCGCCAGCAGCATGGCTTTTTGGCAGGAAAATGAAAAACTGTTTTTT.

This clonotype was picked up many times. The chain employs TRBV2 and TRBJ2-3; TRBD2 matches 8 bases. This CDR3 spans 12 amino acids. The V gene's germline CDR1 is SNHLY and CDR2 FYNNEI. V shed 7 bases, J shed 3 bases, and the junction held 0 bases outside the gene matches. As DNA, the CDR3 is TGTGCCAGCAAGCGGGAGACAGATACGCAGTATTTT. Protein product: CASKRETDTQYF.

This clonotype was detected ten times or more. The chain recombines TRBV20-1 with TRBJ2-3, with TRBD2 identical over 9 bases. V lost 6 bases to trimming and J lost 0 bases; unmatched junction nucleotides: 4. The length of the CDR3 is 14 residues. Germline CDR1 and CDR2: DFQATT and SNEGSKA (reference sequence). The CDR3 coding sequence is TGCAGTGCGACCCTAGCGGGGAGCACAGATACGCAGTATTTT. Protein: CSATLAGSTDTQYF.

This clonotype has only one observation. The DNA of the CDR3 is TGTGCCAGCAGTCTCGGACACTCTCCGTCCGAGCAGTACTTC. Translation: CASSLGHSPSEQYF. The J gene is TRBJ2-7, the V gene TRBV27; a weak D match, TRBD1 (5 bases). The CDR3 totals 14 residues. The V gene lost 5 bases and the J gene lost 6 bases, with 17 bases spanning the gap. Germline CDR1 MNHEY, CDR2 SMNVEV (reference sequence).

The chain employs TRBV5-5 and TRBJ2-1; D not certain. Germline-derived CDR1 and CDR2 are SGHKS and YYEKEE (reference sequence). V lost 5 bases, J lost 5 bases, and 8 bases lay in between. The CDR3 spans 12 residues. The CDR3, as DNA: TGTGCCAGCAGTTTCCTGAACAATGAGCAGTTCTTC. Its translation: CASSFLNNEQFF.

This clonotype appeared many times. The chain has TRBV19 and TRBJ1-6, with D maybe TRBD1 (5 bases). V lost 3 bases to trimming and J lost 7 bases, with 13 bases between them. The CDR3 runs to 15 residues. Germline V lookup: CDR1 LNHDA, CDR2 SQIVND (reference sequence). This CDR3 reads CASSIMGESNSPLHF. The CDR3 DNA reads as TGTGCCAGTAGTATTATGGGGGAGTCCAATTCACCCCTCCACTTT.

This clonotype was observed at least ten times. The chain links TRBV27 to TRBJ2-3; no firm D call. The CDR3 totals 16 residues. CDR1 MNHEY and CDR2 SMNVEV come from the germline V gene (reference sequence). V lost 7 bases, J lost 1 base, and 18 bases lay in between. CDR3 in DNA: TGTGCCAGCACCCCCCTACGGCCCAGCGGCACAGATACGCAGTATTTT. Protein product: CASTPLRPSGTDTQYF.

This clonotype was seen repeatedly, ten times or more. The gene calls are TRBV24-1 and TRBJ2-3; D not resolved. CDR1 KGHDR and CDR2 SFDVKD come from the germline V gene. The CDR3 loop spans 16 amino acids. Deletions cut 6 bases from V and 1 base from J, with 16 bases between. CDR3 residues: CATSKERGLRTDTQYF. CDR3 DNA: TGTGCCACCAGTAAGGAGCGTGGGTTACGCACAGATACGCAGTATTTT.

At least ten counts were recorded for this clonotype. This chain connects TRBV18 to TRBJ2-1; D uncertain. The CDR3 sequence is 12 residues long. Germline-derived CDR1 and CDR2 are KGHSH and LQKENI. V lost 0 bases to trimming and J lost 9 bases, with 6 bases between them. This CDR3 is CASSPPMGEQFF. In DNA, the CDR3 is TGTGCCAGCTCACCACCAATGGGTGAGCAGTTCTTC.

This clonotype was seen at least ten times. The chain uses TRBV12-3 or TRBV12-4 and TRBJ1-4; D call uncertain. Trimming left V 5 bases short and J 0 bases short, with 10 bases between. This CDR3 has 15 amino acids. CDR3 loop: CASSRSDATNEKLFF. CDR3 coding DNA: TGTGCCAGCAGTCGCTCTGATGCAACTAATGAAAAACTGTTTTTT.

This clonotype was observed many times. For the CDR3, the DNA is TGCAGTGCTAGAAAGCAGGGGAAGGGCACTGAAGCTTTCTTT. Translation gives CSARKQGKGTEAFF. The chain links TRBV20-1 to TRBJ1-1; TRBD1 is a possible D gene (6 bases). The CDR3 sequence is 14 residues long. Between the trimmed V and J ends, which lost 2 bases and 4 bases, there was a span of 14 bases. The germline V gene encodes CDR1 DFQATT and CDR2 SNEGSKA (reference sequence).

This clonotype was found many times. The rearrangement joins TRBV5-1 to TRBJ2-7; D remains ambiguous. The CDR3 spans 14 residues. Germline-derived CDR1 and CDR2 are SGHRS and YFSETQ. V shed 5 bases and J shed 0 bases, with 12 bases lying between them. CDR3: CASRVAVDSYEQYF. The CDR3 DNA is TGCGCCAGCAGGGTGGCAGTGGACTCCTACGAGCAGTACTTC.

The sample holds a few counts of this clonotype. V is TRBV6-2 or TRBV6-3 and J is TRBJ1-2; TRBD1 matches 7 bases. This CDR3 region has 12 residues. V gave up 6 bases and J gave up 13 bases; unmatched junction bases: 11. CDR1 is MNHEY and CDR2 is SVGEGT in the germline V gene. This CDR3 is CASSRWTGVITF. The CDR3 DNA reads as TGTGCCAGCAGCCGTTGGACAGGCGTCATCACCTTC.

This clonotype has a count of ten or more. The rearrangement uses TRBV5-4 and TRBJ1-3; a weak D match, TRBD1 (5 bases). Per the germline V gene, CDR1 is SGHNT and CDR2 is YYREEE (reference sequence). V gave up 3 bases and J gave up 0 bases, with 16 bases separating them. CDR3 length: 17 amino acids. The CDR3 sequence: CASSSGGGHRSGNTIYF. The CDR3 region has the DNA TGTGCCAGCAGCTCGGGTGGGGGTCACCGCTCTGGAAACACCATATATTTT.

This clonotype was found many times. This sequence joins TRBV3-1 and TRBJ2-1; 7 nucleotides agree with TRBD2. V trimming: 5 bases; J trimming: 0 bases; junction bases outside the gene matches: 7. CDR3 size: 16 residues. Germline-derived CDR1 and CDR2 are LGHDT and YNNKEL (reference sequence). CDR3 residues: CASSALATSSYNEQFF. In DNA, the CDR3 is TGTGCCAGCAGCGCACTAGCGACCAGCTCCTACAATGAGCAGTTCTTC.

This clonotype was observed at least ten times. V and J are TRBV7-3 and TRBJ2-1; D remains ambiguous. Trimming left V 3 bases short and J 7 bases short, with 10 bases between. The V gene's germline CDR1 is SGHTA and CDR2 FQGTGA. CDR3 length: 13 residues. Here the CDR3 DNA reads TGTGCCAGCAGCTTGGATGCGTTGAATGAGCAGTTCTTC. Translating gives CASSLDALNEQFF.

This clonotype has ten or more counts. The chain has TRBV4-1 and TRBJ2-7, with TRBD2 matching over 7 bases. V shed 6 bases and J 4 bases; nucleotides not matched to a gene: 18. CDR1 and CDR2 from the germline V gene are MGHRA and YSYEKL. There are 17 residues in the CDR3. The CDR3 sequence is CASSRGEGGSTGYEQYF. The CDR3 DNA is TGCGCCAGCAGTCGAGGGGAGGGCGGGAGTACAGGATACGAGCAGTACTTC.

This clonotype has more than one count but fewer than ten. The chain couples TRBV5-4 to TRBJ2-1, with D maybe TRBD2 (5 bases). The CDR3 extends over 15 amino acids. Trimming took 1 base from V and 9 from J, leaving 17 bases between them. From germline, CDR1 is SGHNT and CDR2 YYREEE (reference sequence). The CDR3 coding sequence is TGTGCCAGCAGCTTGTTCGGCAGGTCGGGGAGTGAGCAGTTCTTC. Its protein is CASSLFGRSGSEQFF. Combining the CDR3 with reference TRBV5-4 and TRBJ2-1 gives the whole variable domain ETGVTQSPTHLIKTRGQQVTLRCSSQSGHNTVSWYQQALGQGPQFIFQYYREEENGRGNFPPRFSGLQFPNYSSELNVNALELDDSALYLCASSLFGRSGSEQFFGPGTRLTVL.